A single TCR beta chain is shown here with its context. These data originate in a study of T cell repertoires in cytomegalovirus infection. TCRdb used MiXCR to reprocess the reads, holding one entry per CDR3 protein. The repertoire holds 740,000 or so distinct CDR3 sequences, with about 40% as singletons. This CDR3 is built from 18 residues. Germline CDR1 reads SGHAT; CDR2 reads FQNNGV. Trimming stripped 0 bases from V and 0 bases from J, with 18 bases between. The source is a human donor in good health (CMV status not recorded). Some clones in this sample may be carry-over from other donors' samples. Input material: PBMCs. This chain connects TRBV11-2 to TRBJ2-7; D is possibly TRBD1 or TRBD2 (5 bases each). CDR3 loop: CASSLESGRGALSYEQYF. The CDR3, as DNA: TGTGCCAGCAGCTTAGAGTCGGGGCGAGGGGCCCTCTCCTACGAGCAGTACTTC.